Below, one T cell receptor (beta chain) is given with its context. It has no known antigen specificity. The record has no base qualities; no much larger clone is one base away. V is reduced by 7 bases and J by 2 bases, leaving a spacing of 11 bases between them. There are 13 amino acids in the CDR3, from cysteine to phenylalanine inclusive. Only CDR3 DNA is held: 39 bases, read in frame from base 1. CDR1 is given as KGHSH and CDR2 as LQKENI, both from the germline V gene. To estimate absolute template abundance from read counts, synthetic TCR analog templates were spiked into each PCR. The immunoSEQ assay used bias-controlled V and J gene primers to amplify TCRbeta CDR3 regions from genomic DNA. Sequencing of rearranged TCRbeta segments was performed at approximately 20X coverage. The source study handled its data this way. Sequencing errors were corrected by clustering, and CDR3s were annotated against IMGT so that V, D and J genes could be assigned. Only productive TCRbeta rearrangements were used in downstream analyses, excluding out-of-frame or stop-codon sequences. Clonality was calculated as one minus the Shannon entropy normalized by the log of the number of unique productive sequences. Fisher's exact test with Benjamini-Hochberg correction, using a cutoff of adjusted p below 0.01, was how clones that differed between time points or between blood and tumor were identified. TCRdb took this table from immuneACCESS and kept in-frame rearrangements with V and J called. Such tables lack part of the clones; where checked against another copy, unresolved V genes explain under half of the gap, and the rest is unexplained. The V and J calls and clone size come from that table; D and trimming were worked out from the DNA. Here the sample has some 71,000 clones; about 82% occur a single time. The ten largest account for 6.5% to 8% of the sample.

This record comes from a study of PD-L1 blockade in urothelial cancer (TCRdb year 2017). Notes on the research overall: Therapy was started at some point between 2012 and 2014 for all patients, and atezolizumab 1,200 mg was administered intravenously every 3 weeks. Blood samples gave median yields of 141,255 T cells and 82,636 unique TCRs, along with a median clonality of 0.080. Blood samples were analyzed at 3 weeks after treatment start (second dose) and at 6 weeks after treatment start. TCR sequencing covered pretreatment tumor samples and matched, serially collected peripheral blood taken before and after atezolizumab treatment. Somatic, immune and clinical correlates of response to PD-L1 blockade with atezolizumab in urothelial cancer were the focus of an exploratory multi-omic analysis. About nine tenths of the roughly 29 patients were males with bladder-origin urothelial cancer, and about 60% of the roughly 29 reported a prior smoking history. Durable clinical benefit was achieved by nine patients but not by the remaining 20. Whole exome sequencing and RNA sequencing of pretreatment tumors were performed alongside TCR sequencing in the same patients. Twenty-nine patients had pretreatment blood TCR-seq, approximately 24 had at least one posttreatment blood collection, and approximately 24 had tumor TCR-seq. Durable clinical benefit was defined as progression-free survival longer than 6 months, and TCR features were also tested against progression-free and overall survival. An ECOG performance status of 0 or 1 was recorded for the patients, and 0 to 3 prior chemotherapy regimens had been received by the patients. What the authors observed across the whole study: A pretreatment peripheral blood TCR clonality below the median was linked to improved progression-free and overall survival. Because of the small sample size (n ≈ 28) and the many exploratory analyses performed, the results are intended to be regarded as hypothesis-generating. Patients with durable benefit showed greater expansion of tumor-associated TCR clones in peripheral blood 3 weeks after starting treatment (n of about 20, p = 0.022).

The time point label here, explained by the study, means: pretreatment peripheral blood. A total of some 30 patients with locally advanced or metastatic urothelial carcinoma, treated at Memorial Sloan Kettering on a trial protocol, made up the cohort. Peripheral blood mononuclear cells were collected from each patient pretreatment and during treatment, giving between 1 and 8 total time points per patient. The Qiagen DNeasy Blood extraction kit was used to purify genomic DNA from total PBMCs and tumor samples. PBMCs were collected pretreatment and during treatment and were isolated and stored as previously described.

This specimen consisted of PBMCs, obtained around atezolizumab (anti-PD-L1) treatment. The sequence joins TRBV18 to TRBJ2-5; the best D guess is TRBD1, with 5 bases matching. The clonotype originates from a man aged 40-50 years with urothelial cancer. At the DNA level, the sequence is TGTGCCAGCTTGCCAGGGTTACAAGAGACCCAGTACTTC. Translated, it gives CASLPGLQETQYF.